The sequence of this TCR beta chain was determined in a study of shared clonotypes between healthy human individuals. Study outcomes and limitations: Generally, naive subsets came out with larger estimated richness than memory subsets. The low donor count limited represented genetic and exposure-history diversity.

This clone was seen only once. Its specificity is not known. Some clones are missing from TCRdb's copy, which holds only in-frame ones; the method was immunoSEQ multiplex PCR. Counted here are about 2,500,000 clones, roughly 92% occurring once; the ten biggest clones make up roughly 0.15%. The germline CDR1 and CDR2 sequences are SGHVS and FQNEAQ. Trimming took 1 base from V and 0 from J, leaving 13 bases between them. This CDR3 comprises 17 residues. The sample was naive CD4+ T cells sorted from blood. Sample subset: CD45RA+ positively selected. This clonotype originated in a man aged 18-30 years in good health. The V and J genes are TRBV7-8 and TRBJ1-3; D is uncertain. The CDR3 sequence is CASSLEVQRGSGNTIYF. Written as DNA, the CDR3 is TGTGCCAGCAGCTTAGAGGTACAGAGAGGCTCTGGAAACACCATATATTTT. The entire variable domain, with the rest obtained from reference TRBV7-8 and TRBJ1-3, is as follows: GAGVSQSPRYKVAKRGQDVALRCDPISGHVSLFWYQQALGQGPEFLTYFQNEAQLDKSGLPSDRFFAERPEGSVSTLKIQRTQQEDSAVYLCASSLEVQRGSGNTIYFGEGSWLTVV.